Below, 8 T cell receptor beta chains from the same sample are listed, as sequenced in a study of cytomegalovirus exposure and HLA in healthy donors. Use of 60 Vbeta and 13 Jbeta primers characterized the PCR. Assay: immunoSEQ multiplex PCR; the TCRdb copy retains only in-frame clones and omits some. There are some 150,000 clones in the sample; 75% to 85% occur only once, and around 6.3% lies in the top ten. Material for sequencing was PBMCs. Receptors originate from a man in his forties or fifties in good health and CMV-seropositive.

The chain's CDR3 is CASSVFSGRDNEQFF. The CDR3 coding sequence is TGTGCCAGCAGCGTATTTAGCGGGAGAGACAATGAGCAGTTCTTC. The chain joins TRBV9 to TRBJ2-1, with 9 positions matching TRBD2. The V gene's germline CDR1 is SGDLS and CDR2 YYNGEE. The J segment lost 5 bases and the V segment lost 1 base, leaving 4 bases of the junction unmatched. The CDR3 sequence is 15 residues long. Full variable domain (rest looked up from reference TRBV9 and TRBJ2-1): DSGVTQTPKHLITATGQRVTLRCSPRSGDLSVYWYQQSLDQGLQFLIQYYNGEERAKGNILERFSAQQFPDLHSELNLSSLELGDSALYFCASSVFSGRDNEQFFGPGTRLTVL.

In this sample, this clone turned up a few times. V usage is TRBV6-4 and J usage is TRBJ2-5; D possibly corresponds to TRBD2 (6 bases). V shed 2 bases and J shed 5 bases, with 9 bases lying between them. Germline V CDR1 and CDR2: MRHNA, SNTAGT. This CDR3 contains 13 residues. This chain's CDR3 is CASSDRGYETQYF. The CDR3 bases are TGTGCCAGCAGTGACCGGGGGTACGAGACCCAGTACTTC.

The chain recombines TRBV7-9 with TRBJ1-1, with 9 bases aligning to TRBD1. The germline V gene encodes CDR1 SEHNR and CDR2 FQNEAQ (reference sequence). There are 15 residues in the CDR3. Germline trimming cut 4 bases from V and 3 bases from J; bases unmatched to any gene: 6. This CDR3 reads CASSSFGTGHTEAFF. The CDR3 region has the DNA TGTGCCAGCAGCTCATTCGGGACAGGGCACACTGAAGCTTTCTTT.

The chain carries TRBV4-2 and TRBJ2-1; TRBD2 aligns across 10 bases. The CDR3 is 15 residues long. V shed 2 bases and J 3 bases; nucleotides not matched to a gene: 1. Per germline, CDR1 LGHNA and CDR2 YNFKEQ. For the CDR3, the DNA is TGTGCCAGCAGCCAACGGACTAGCGGCTACAATGAGCAGTTCTTC. It translates to CASSQRTSGYNEQFF.

The chain links TRBV11-2 to TRBJ2-7; TRBD1 might be the D (5 bases). This CDR3 region has 14 residues. V was clipped by 3 bases and J by 0 bases, with 9 bases between them. Per the germline V gene, CDR1 is SGHAT and CDR2 is FQNNGV. The chain's CDR3 is CASSFRQISYEQYF. Written as DNA, the CDR3 is TGTGCCAGCAGCTTCAGACAGATCTCCTACGAGCAGTACTTC.

This clone appeared a few times. The gene calls are TRBV6-1 and TRBJ1-2; D remains ambiguous. Trimming removed 3 bases from V and 0 bases from J, with 11 bases in between. CDR1 and CDR2 from the germline V gene are MNHNS and SASEGT. The CDR3 has 15 residues. The CDR3 DNA is TGTGCCAGCAGTGAGGGCCCTAAAACTAACTATGGCTACACCTTC. Translation: CASSEGPKTNYGYTF.

This chain's CDR3 is CATSRGSQGGQETQYF. The CDR3 DNA is TGTGCCACCAGCAGAGGCTCCCAGGGAGGACAAGAGACCCAGTACTTC. The chain recombines TRBV15 with TRBJ2-5, with D perhaps matching TRBD2 (6 bases). Germline lookup yields CDR1 LNHNV and CDR2 YYDKDF (reference sequence). The CDR3 has 16 residues. Between the trimmed V and J ends, which lost 1 base and 2 bases, there was a span of 14 bases.

This sequence joins TRBV19 and TRBJ2-3, with 7 bases matching TRBD1. CDR1 is LNHDA and CDR2 is SQIVND in the germline V gene (reference sequence). J gave up 3 bases and V 10 bases, and 22 bases lay outside the gene matches. The CDR3 loop spans 18 amino acids. CDR3 amino acids: CATFGVPRDSRQTDTQYF. In DNA form, the CDR3 reads TGTGCCACATTCGGTGTCCCCCGGGACAGCCGGCAAACAGATACGCAGTATTTT.